Described below is a single TCR beta chain sequence and its context. The data are from a study of CD8 T cells in Susac syndrome. RNA, at roughly 0.45 to 1 ug, was reverse transcribed with random hexamers. TCR beta CDR3 was amplified by immunoSEQ covering 54 Vbeta and 13 Jbeta. TCRdb recomputed calls from the immunoSEQ multiplex PCR reads with MiXCR, one row per CDR3 protein. This repertoire shows fewer than 250,000 distinct CDR3 sequences, approximately 93% found once; its top ten account for roughly 0.096%. The CDR3 sequence is 12 residues long. The V and J ends lost 9 bases and 3 bases respectively, with 12 bases between them. CD8+ and CD4+ T cells from blood underwent TCR beta sequencing, which was carried out in a high-throughput format.

The chain links TRBV23-1 to TRBJ2-7, with D hard to call. TRBV23-1 falls under the ORF class, with uncertain function. The clonotype originates from a human donor in good health. The specimen was CD4+ T cells from PBMCs. This CDR3 reads CASPVQLYEQYV. The CDR3, as DNA: TGCGCCAGTCCCGTACAGCTCTACGAGCAGTACGTC.